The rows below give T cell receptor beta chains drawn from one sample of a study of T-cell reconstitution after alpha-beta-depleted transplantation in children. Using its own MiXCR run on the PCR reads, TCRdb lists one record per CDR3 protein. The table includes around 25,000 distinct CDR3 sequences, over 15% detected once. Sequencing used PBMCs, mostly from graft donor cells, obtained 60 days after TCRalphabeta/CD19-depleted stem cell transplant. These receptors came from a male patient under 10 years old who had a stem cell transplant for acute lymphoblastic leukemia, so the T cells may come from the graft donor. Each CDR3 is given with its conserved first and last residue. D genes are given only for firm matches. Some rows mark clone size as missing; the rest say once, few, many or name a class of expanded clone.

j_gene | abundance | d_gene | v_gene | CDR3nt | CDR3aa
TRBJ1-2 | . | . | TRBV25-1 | TGTGCCAGCAGTGCAAGCAACTATGGCTACACCTTC | CASSASNYGYTF
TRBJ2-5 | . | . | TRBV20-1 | TGCAGTGCACAACAGGGCGAGCGGACCCAGTACTTC | CSAQQGERTQYF
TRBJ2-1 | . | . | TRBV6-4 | TGTGCCAGCAGTGACGACCCCAACTCGGATGAGCAGTTCTTC | CASSDDPNSDEQFF
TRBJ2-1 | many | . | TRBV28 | TGTGCCAGCACCCCCCTGGGGTTAGCTCCCCTTTCCAATGAGCAGTTCTTC | CASTPLGLAPLSNEQFF
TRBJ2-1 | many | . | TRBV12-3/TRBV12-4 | TGTGCCAGCAGTTTAACAGGGAGGGGTGAGCAGTTCTTC | CASSLTGRGEQFF
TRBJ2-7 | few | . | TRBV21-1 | TGTGCCAGCTCGGACTACCACGAGCAGTACTTC | CASSDYHEQYF
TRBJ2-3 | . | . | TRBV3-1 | TGTGCCAGCAGCCAAGAACGGGCGGGAATGGTAGATACGCAGTATTTT | CASSQERAGMVDTQYF
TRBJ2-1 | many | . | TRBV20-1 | TGCAGTGCTAGAGTTCCGGATTACTACAATGAGCAGTTCTTC | CSARVPDYYNEQFF
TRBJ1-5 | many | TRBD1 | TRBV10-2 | TGCGCCAGCAGTGAGTCGACAGGGGGCAATCAGCCCCAGCATTTT | CASSESTGGNQPQHF
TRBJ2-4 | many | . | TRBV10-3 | TGTGCCACCCGAATAGTCGGGCGGAACATTCAGTACTTC | CATRIVGRNIQYF
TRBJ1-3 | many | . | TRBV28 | TGTGCCAGCAGTTTGGTGTATGGAGCTGGAAACACCATATATTTT | CASSLVYGAGNTIYF
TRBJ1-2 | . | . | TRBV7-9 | TGTGCCAGCAGCATAGGACCGTACTATGGCTACACCTTC | CASSIGPYYGYTF
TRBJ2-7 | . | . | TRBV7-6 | TGTGCCAGCAGCTCGGAGGCAGATTCCTACGAGCAGTACTTC | CASSSEADSYEQYF
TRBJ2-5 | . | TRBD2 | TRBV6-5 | TGTGCCAGCAGTTTGCGGGAGCGGGGGCGAGACGAGACCCAGTACTTC | CASSLRERGRDETQYF
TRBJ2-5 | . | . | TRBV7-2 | TGTGCCAGCAGCCACGATGCGGGGAGAGAGACCCAGTACTTC | CASSHDAGRETQYF
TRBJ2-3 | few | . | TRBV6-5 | TGTGCCAGCAGTTACGGAAGACAGGCCGCGAGAGATACGCAGTATTTT | CASSYGRQAARDTQYF
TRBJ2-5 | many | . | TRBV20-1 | TGCAGTGCCGGGGTCCAAGAGACCCAGTACTTC | CSAGVQETQYF
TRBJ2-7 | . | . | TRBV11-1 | TGTGCCAGCAGCCCTTCCCTGAGGGAAGTGAACTTCTACGAGCAGTACTTC | CASSPSLREVNFYEQYF
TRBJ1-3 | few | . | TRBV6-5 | TGTGCCAGCAGTTACTCTGCAGGAGGATCTGGAAACACCATATATTTT | CASSYSAGGSGNTIYF
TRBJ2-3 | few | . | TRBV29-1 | TGCAGCGTGGGCGGCAGGTTCACAGATACGCAGTATTTT | CSVGGRFTDTQYF
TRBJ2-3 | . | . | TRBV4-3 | TGCGCCAGCAGCCAAGAAGGAAGAGGGACAGATACGCAGTATTTT | CASSQEGRGTDTQYF
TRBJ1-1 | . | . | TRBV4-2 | TGTGCCATCAGCCTGGGGGACACTGAAGCTTTCTTT | CAISLGDTEAFF
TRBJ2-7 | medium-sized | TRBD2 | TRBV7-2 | TGTGCCAGCAGGCGGGGACTAGGCTTTTACGAGCAGTACTTC | CASRRGLGFYEQYF
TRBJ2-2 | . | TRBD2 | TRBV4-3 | TGCGCCAGCAGCCGGATACTAGCGGGGTTAAACACCGGGGAGCTGTTTTTT | CASSRILAGLNTGELFF
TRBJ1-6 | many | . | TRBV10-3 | TGTGCCATCAGTGAGAGACAGCTTAATTCACCCCTCCACTTT | CAISERQLNSPLHF
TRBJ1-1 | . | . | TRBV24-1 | TGTGCCACCAGTCTCGGGGGGGAGGCTTTCTTT | CATSLGGEAFF
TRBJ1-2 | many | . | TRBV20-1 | TGCAGTGCTAGAGATTCGGGGAGAGGGTACGGCTACACCTTC | CSARDSGRGYGYTF
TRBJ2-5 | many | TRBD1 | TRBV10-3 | TGTGCCGTCGGACAACAGGGGGCGGAAGGTCCCCAGTACTTC | CAVGQQGAEGPQYF
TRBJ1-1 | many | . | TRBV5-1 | TGCGCCAGCAGCTTATTAGGATCGGGGGACACTGAAGCTTTCTTT | CASSLLGSGDTEAFF
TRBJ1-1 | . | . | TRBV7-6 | TGTGCCAGCAGCTTAACCTCCGACACTGAAGCTTTCTTT | CASSLTSDTEAFF
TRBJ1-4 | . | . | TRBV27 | TGTACCAGCAGTTTATTCCCCGCAACTAATGAAAAACTGTTTTTT | CTSSLFPATNEKLFF
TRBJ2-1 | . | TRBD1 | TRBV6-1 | TGTGCCAGCAGGCAGGGGGCGAACTACAATGAGCAGTTCTTC | CASRQGANYNEQFF
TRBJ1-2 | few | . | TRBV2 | TGTGCCAGCAGTGAAGTGGAAAGGGGCTCCTATGGCTACACCTTC | CASSEVERGSYGYTF